This record looks at one T cell receptor (beta chain) sequence and its context. Antigen unknown. Sequencing was performed with immunoSEQ multiplex PCR; in TCRdb, only in-frame clones are kept and a portion is missing. This table holds roughly 140,000 clones, around 91% found once. The data belong to a study of T cell responses to AZD1222 COVID-19 vaccine. Study at large: Analyses pooled second doses at about 4 or about 12 weeks. General study results and limits: Baseline serology detected seropositivity in only 6 or 7 AZD1222 recipients.

J lost 6 bases, V lost 5 bases, and 9 bases had no gene match. Germline assignment: CDR1 SGHTA and CDR2 FQGNSA. This CDR3 region has 15 residues. V gene TRBV7-2 combines with J gene TRBJ2-2, with 7 bases matching TRBD1. This clonotype was obtained from an adult in good health. The input for sequencing was peripheral blood, taken on day 0 of AZD1222 vaccination. CDR3 protein: CASSHRGQMAGELFF. CDR3 in DNA: TGTGCCAGCAGCCACAGGGGTCAGATGGCCGGGGAGCTGTTTTTT.